This T cell receptor (beta chain) was documented in a study of blood T cell repertoires in COVID-19. Data came from immunoSEQ multiplex PCR; TCRdb stores just in-frame clones and leaves some out. The repertoire holds over 110,000 clones, with about 89% as singletons. V lost 3 bases and J lost 0; bases outside the gene matches: 5. In germline, CDR1 is WSHSY, CDR2 SAAADI. The CDR3 sequence is 16 residues long. A few counts support this clone. This sequence was found in a man aged 55-75 years who had recovered from COVID-19. Specimen: PBMCs or T cells enriched from blood (not recorded which). The gene calls are TRBV10-2 and TRBJ1-3; 7 bases fit TRBD1. The CDR3 DNA is TGCGCCAGCAGTGACAGGGGGTTCAGCTCTGGAAACACCATATATTTT. Encoded protein: CASSDRGFSSGNTIYF.